This T cell receptor (beta chain) originates from a study of OX40 agonist ivuxolimab in advanced cancers. For this clone: Its antigen remains unknown.

TCRdb keeps only in-frame clones here, not all; method: immunoSEQ multiplex PCR. Among roughly 13,000 clones listed, 82% were seen once. This CDR3 has 16 residues. Between the trimmed V and J ends, which lost 2 bases and 3 bases, there was a span of 16 bases. From germline, CDR1 is MNHEY and CDR2 SVGAGI. Overall study findings and caveats: CD8+ T cells showed, on average, more clonal expansion than CD4+ cells. In a subset of nonresponders, normalized T-cell clonal expansion was also low.

The sequence came from an adult with an advanced solid tumor such as melanoma, head and neck, liver or kidney cancer. V usage is TRBV6-5 and J usage is TRBJ1-2; possibly TRBD1 for D (5 bases). This specimen consisted of CD4+ or CD8+ T cells sorted from blood, obtained in a trial of the OX40 agonist ivuxolimab. The CDR3 region is CASSYDGGGGDYGYTF. The DNA of the CDR3 is TGTGCCAGCAGTTACGATGGTGGCGGAGGGGACTATGGCTACACCTTC.